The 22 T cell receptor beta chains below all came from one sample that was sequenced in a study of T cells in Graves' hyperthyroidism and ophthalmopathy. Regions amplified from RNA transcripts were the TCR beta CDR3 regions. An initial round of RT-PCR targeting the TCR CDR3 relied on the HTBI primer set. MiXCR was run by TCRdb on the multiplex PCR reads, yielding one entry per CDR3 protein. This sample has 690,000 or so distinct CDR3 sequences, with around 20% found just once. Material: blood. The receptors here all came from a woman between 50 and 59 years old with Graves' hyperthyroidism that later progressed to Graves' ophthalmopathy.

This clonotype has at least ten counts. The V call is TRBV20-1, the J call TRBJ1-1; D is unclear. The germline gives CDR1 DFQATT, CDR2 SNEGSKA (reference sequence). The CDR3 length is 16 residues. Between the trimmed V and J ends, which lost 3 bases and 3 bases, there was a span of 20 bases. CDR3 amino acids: CSASTALGISDTEAFF. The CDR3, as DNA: TGCAGTGCTAGCACCGCCTTAGGTATTTCGGACACTGAAGCTTTCTTT.

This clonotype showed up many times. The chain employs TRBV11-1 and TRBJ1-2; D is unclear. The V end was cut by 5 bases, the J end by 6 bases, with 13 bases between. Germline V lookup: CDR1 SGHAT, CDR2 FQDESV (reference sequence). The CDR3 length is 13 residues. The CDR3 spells CASSNGGLDGYTF. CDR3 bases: TGTGCCAGCAGCAATGGAGGATTGGATGGCTACACCTTC.

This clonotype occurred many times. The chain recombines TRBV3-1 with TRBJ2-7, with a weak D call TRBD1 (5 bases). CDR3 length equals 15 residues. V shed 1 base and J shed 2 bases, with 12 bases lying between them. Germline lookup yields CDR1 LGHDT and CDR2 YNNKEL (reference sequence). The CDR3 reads CASSQGAQAAYEQYF. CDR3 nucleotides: TGTGCCAGCAGCCAAGGGGCACAGGCTGCCTACGAGCAGTACTTC.

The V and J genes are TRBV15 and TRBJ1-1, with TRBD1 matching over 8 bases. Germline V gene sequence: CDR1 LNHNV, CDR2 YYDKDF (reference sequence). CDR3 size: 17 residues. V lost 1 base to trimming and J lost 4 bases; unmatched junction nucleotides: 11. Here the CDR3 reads CATSRGVRGPTSTEAFF. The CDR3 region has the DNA TGTGCCACCAGCAGAGGGGTCAGGGGGCCGACGTCCACTGAAGCTTTCTTT.

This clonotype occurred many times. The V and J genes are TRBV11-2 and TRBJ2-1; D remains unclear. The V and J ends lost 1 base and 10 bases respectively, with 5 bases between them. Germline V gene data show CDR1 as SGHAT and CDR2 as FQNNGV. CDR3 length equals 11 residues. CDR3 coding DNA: TGTGCCAGCAGCTTAGTCGAAGAGCAGTTCTTC. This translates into CASSLVEEQFF.

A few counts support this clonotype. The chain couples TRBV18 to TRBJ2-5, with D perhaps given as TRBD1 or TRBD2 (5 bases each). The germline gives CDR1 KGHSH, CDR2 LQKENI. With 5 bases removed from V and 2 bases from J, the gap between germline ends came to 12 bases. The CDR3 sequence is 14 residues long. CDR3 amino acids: CASSKGRQQETQYF. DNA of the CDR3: TGTGCCAGCTCAAAGGGGAGACAACAAGAGACCCAGTACTTC.

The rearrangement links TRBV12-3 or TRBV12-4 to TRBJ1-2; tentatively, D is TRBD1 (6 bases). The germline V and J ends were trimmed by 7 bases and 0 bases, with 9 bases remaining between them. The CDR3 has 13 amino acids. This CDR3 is CASNRQANYGYTF. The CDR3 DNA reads TGTGCCAGCAACCGACAGGCTAACTATGGCTACACCTTC.

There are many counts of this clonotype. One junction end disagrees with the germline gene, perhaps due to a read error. Written as DNA, the CDR3 is TGTGCCAGCAGACAAGCGTTAAAGACTAGCGGGGGGGCAGAAAGAGATACGCAGTATTTT. Protein sequence: CASRQALKTSGGAERDTQYF. This chain uses TRBV3-1 with TRBJ2-3; 14 bases align to TRBD2. Germline V gene lookup returns CDR1 LGHDT and CDR2 YNNKEL (reference sequence). The CDR3 has 20 residues.

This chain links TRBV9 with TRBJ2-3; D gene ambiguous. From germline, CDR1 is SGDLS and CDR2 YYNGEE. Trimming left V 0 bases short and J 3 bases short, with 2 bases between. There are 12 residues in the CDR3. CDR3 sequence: CASSVVTDTQYF. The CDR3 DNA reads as TGTGCCAGCAGCGTAGTGACAGATACGCAGTATTTT.

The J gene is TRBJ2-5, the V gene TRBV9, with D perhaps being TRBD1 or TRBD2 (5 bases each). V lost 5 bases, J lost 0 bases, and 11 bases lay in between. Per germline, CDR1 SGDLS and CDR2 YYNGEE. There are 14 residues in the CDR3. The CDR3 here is CASSHGANQETQYF. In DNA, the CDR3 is TGTGCCAGCAGTCACGGGGCGAACCAAGAGACCCAGTACTTC. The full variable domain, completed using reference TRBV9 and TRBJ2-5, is DSGVTQTPKHLITATGQRVTLRCSPRSGDLSVYWYQQSLDQGLQFLIQYYNGEERAKGNILERFSAQQFPDLHSELNLSSLELGDSALYFCASSHGANQETQYFGPGTRLLVL.

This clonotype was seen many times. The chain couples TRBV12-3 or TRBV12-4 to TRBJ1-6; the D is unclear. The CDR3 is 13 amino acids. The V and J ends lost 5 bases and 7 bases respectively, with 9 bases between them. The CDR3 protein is CASSLGRNSPLHF. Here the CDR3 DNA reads TGTGCCAGCAGTCTAGGACGGAATTCACCCCTCCACTTT.

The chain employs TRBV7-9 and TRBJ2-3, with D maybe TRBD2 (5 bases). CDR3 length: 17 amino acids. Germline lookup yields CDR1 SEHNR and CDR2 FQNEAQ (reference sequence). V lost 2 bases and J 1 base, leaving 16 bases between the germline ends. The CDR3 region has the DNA TGTGCCAGCAGCTTATTGTTGGGAGAGGAAGGCACAGATACGCAGTATTTT. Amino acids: CASSLLLGEEGTDTQYF.

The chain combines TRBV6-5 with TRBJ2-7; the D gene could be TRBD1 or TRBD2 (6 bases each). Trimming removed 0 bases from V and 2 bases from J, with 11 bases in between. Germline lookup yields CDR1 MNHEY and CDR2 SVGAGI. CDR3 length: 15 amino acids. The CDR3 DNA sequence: TGTGCCAGCAGTTACTCTGCGGAGGGGGCCTACGAGCAGTACTTC. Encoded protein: CASSYSAEGAYEQYF.

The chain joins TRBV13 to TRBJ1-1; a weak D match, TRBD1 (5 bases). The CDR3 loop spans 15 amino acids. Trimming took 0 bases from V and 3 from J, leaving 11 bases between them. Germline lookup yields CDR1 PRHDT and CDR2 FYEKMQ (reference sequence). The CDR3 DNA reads TGTGCCAGCAGCTTAGGATCCGGGGGGGACACTGAAGCTTTCTTT. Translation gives CASSLGSGGDTEAFF.

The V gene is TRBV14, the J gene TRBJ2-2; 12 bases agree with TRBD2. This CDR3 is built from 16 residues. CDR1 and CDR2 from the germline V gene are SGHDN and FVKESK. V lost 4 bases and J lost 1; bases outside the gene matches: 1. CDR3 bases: TGTGCCAGCAGCCCTAGCGGGGGGGAGAACACCGGGGAGCTGTTTTTT. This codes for CASSPSGGENTGELFF.

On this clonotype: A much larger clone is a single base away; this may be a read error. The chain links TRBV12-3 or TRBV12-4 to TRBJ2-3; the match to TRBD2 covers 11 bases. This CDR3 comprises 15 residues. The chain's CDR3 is CASSQLAGAAVTRYF. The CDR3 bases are TGTGCCAGCAGCCAACTAGCGGGGGCCGCGGTTACGCGGTATTTT.

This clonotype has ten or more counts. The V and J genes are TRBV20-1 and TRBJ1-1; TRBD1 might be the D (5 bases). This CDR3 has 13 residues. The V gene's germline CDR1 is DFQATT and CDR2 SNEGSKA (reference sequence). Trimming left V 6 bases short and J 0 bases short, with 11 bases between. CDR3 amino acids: CSAIGHLNTEAFF. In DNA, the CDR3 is TGCAGTGCCATCGGACACCTGAACACTGAAGCTTTCTTT.

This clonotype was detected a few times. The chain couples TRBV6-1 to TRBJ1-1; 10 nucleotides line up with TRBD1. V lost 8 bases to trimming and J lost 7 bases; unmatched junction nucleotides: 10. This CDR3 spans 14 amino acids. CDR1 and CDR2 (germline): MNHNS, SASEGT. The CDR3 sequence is CASRTPGQGFEAFF. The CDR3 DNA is TGTGCCAGCCGAACCCCGGGACAGGGGTTTGAAGCTTTCTTT.

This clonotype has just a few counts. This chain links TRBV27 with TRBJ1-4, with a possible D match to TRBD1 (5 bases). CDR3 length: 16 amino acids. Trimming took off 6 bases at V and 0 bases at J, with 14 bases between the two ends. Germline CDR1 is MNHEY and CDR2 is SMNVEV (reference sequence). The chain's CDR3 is CASSLDSIPTNEKLFF. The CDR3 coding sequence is TGTGCCAGCAGCCTTGACAGCATTCCAACTAATGAAAAACTGTTTTTT.

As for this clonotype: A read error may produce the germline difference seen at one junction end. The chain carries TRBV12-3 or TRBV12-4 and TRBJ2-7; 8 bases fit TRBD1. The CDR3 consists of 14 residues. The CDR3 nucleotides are TGTGCCAACAGTTCCTCAGGGGGCATGAACGAGCAGTACTTC. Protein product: CANSSSGGMNEQYF.

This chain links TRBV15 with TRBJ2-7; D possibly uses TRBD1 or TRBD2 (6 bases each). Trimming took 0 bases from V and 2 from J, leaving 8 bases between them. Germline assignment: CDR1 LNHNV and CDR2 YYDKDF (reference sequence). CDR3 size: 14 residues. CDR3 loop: CATSRDGGPYEQYF. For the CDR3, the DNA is TGTGCCACCAGCAGAGATGGGGGGCCCTACGAGCAGTACTTC. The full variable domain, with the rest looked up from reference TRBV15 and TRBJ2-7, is DAMVIQNPRYQVTQFGKPVTLSCSQTLNHNVMYWYQQKSSQAPKLLFHYYDKDFNNEADTPDNFQSRRPNTSFCFLDIRSPGLGDTAMYLCATSRDGGPYEQYFGPGTRLTVT.

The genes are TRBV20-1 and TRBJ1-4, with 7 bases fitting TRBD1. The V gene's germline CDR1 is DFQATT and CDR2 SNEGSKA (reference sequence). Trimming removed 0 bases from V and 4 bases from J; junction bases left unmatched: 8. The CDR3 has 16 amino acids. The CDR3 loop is CSAREVLTGNNEKLFF. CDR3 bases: TGCAGTGCTAGAGAGGTTCTGACAGGGAATAATGAAAAACTGTTTTTT.